One TCR beta chain is described in this entry. The target of this receptor is not known. No base quality information exists; no much larger clone differs at one position. These data are taken from a study of T cell responses to AZD1222 COVID-19 vaccine (dated by TCRdb to the early 2020s). At the level of the whole study: Because spike-specific TCR depth and breadth did not differ between the two schedules, AZD1222 recipients who got a second dose at roughly 4 weeks were pooled with those who got a second dose at roughly 12 weeks. Trial participants were enrolled by age into subgroups of 18-55, 56-69 and 70-plus years, and roughly 150, 30 and 60 TCR-sequenced participants, respectively, were included in these subgroups. A total of 230 or so trial participants underwent TCR sequencing, of whom 207 received two doses of AZD1222 and about 25 received two doses of the MenACWY control vaccine.

General conclusions and limits of the study: A significant rise in spike-specific TCR breadth and depth was observed after two AZD1222 doses relative to day 0 and relative to MenACWY recipients. The 56-69-year group was small, and its depth increase did not reach significance, likely because of low power. Conclusions about previously exposed vaccinees are limited because only a handful of AZD1222 recipients were SARS-CoV-2 seropositive at baseline. The whole spike protein was spanned by vaccine-associated CD4 TCRs, and dominant responses were seen in regions 160-218 and 743-854. No day 14 peak-response samples were available, so repertoires were characterized only after the peak T cell response. Participants were mostly white British and included more females than males, and it was suggested by the authors that clonal diversity may have been underestimated. Reportedly, close to half of the unique spike-specific TCRs recognized epitopes lying outside the regions that are mutated in the B.1.351 and B.1.1.7 variants.

Explained via the paper, the time point label denotes: baseline before first vaccination. The vaccinee samples were drawn from two UK trials, COV001 and COV002, one of which was a single-blind randomized controlled phase 2/3 trial testing AZD1222 (ChAdOx1 nCoV-19) in healthy adults. For TCRbeta chain sequencing, PBMC samples were collected from trial participants at day 0 and at day 28 after the second dose. The CDR3 regions of human TCRbeta chains were analyzed by immunosequencing. On the study's bioinformatics: Repertoire TCRs were checked for matches against a reference library of SARS-CoV-2-specific TCRs that had been generated using the MIRA antigen-specificity platform. Breadth was defined as the fraction of unique TCRs that were SARS-CoV-2-associated, and depth was defined as the fraction of total T cells that were SARS-CoV-2-associated. Each spike-specific TCR was assigned to its reactive spike region and to a CD4 or CD8 class using the MIRA data. Log10-transformed breadth and depth values were compared by one-way ANOVA with Sidak's multiple comparisons tests. In its TCRdb copy, this immuneACCESS table keeps in-frame sequences only and misses some clones. Where compared with another copy, unresolved V genes explain less than half of these, and the others have no known cause. The V and J calls and clone size are taken from that table; D and trimming were inferred from the DNA. This sample comprises some 180,000 clones, just under 90% of them detected only once. Together, the top ten hold about 6.1% of the sample.

The CDR3, from cysteine to phenylalanine, totals 15 residues. The kept DNA is CDR3 alone, 45 bases in frame from the first base. V is reduced by 6 bases and J by 10 bases, leaving a spacing of 21 bases between them. The germline V gene (reference sequence) gives CDR1 as LGHDT and CDR2 as YNNKEL. The V and J segments used are TRBV3-1 (or the pseudogene TRBV3-2) and TRBJ1-4, with TRBD1 tentatively as D gene (5 bases match). This sequence originates from an adult in good health. This specimen was peripheral blood, taken on day 0 of AZD1222 vaccination. The CDR3 protein: CASSFVGTRVGKLFF. The nucleotide sequence reads TGTGCCAGCAGTTTCGTGGGGACCCGAGTCGGAAAACTGTTTTTT.